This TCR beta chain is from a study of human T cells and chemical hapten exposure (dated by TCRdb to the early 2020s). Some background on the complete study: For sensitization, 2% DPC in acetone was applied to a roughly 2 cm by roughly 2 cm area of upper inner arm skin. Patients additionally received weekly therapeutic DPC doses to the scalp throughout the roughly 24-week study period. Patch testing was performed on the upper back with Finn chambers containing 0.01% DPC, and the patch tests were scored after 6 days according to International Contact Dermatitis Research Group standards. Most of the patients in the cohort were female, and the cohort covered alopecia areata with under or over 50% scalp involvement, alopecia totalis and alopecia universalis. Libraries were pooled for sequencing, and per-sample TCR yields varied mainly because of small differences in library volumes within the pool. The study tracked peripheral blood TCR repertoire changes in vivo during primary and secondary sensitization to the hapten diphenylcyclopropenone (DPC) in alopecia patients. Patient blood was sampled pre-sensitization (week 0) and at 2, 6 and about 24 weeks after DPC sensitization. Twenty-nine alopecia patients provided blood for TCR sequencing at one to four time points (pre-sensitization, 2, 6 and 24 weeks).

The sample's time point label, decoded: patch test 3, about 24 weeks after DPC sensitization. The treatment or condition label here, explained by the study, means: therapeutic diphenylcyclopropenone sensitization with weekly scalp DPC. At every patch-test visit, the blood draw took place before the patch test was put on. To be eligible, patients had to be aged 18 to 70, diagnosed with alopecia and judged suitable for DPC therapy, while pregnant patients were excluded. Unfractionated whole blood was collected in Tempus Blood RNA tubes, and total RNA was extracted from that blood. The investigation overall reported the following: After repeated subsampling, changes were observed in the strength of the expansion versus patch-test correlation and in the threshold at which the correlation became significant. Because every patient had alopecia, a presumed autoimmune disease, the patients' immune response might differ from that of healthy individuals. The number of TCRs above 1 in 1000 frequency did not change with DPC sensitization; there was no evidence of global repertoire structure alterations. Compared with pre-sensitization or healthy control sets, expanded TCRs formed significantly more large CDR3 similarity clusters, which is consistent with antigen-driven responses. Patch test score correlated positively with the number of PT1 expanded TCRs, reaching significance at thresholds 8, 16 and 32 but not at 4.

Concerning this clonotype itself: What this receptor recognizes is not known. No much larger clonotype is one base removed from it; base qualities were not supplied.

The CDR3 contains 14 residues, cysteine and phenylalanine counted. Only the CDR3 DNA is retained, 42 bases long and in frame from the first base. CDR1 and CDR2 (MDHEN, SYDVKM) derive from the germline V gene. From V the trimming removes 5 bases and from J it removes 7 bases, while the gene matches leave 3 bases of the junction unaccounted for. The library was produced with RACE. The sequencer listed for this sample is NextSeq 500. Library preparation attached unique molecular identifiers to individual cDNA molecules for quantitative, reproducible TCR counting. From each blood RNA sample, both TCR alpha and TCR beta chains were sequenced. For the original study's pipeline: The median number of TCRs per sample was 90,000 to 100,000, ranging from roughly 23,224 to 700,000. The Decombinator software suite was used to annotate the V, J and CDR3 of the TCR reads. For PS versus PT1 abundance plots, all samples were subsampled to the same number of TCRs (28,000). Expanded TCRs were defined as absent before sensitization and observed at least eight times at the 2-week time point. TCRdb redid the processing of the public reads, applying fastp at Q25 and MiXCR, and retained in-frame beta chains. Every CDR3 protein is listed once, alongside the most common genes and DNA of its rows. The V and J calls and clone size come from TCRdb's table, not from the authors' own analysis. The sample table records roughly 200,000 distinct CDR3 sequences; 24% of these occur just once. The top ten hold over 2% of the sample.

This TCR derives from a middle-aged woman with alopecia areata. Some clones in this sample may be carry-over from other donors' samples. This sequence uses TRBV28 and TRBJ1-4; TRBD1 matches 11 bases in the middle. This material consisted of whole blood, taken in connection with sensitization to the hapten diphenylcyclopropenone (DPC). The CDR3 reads CASSRTGGFEKLFF. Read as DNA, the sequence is TGTGCCAGCAGTCGGACAGGGGGCTTTGAAAAACTGTTTTTT. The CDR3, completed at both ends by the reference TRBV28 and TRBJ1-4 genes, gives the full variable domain DVKVTQSSRYLVKRTGEKVFLECVQDMDHENMFWYRQDPGLGLRLIYFSYDVKMKEKGDIPEGYSVSREKKERFSLILESASTNQTSMYLCASSRTGGFEKLFFGSGTQLSVL.